The clone carrying this T cell receptor beta chain came up a few times. What it recognizes is unknown. This entry belongs to a study of CD8 T cells in ankylosing spondylitis. Study-wide results and caveats: Disease-linked clones were reportedly significantly enriched in matched ankylosing spondylitis synovial fluid. In the blood and synovial fluid of reactive arthritis, some motif variants had been previously reported. Ankylosing spondylitis blood appeared to be characterized by a TCR beta motif of 8 or 9 highly homologous variants.

This CDR3 has 16 amino acids. Germline CDR1 and CDR2: KGHSH and LQKENI. Trimming removed 0 bases from V and 4 bases from J, with 12 bases in between. Quantitative molecular-barcoded 5'-RACE generated the TCR beta libraries. From the 5' RACE reads, TCRdb called clonotypes with MiXCR, one entry per CDR3 protein. The profile shows 200,000 to 250,000 distinct CDR3 sequences, 15% to 20% of them singletons. The source is a male donor with ankylosing spondylitis. Sequenced sample: blood, either unsorted or a sorted T cell fraction (not recorded which). This chain links TRBV18 with TRBJ2-2; possible D gene TRBD1, 7 bases. DNA of the CDR3: TGTGCCAGCTCACCACCGGCGGGACAGTCCACCGGGGAGCTGTTTTTT. Translation: CASSPPAGQSTGELFF.